This T cell receptor beta chain was sequenced in a study of shared T cell receptors in the human thymus (dated by TCRdb to the early 2020s). Study-wide context: The study investigated the way shared, self-reactive T-cell receptor alpha chains are produced in the human thymus.

Concerning this clone itself: Its cognate antigen has yet to be identified. No clone much larger than this one lies a single base away; base qualities are absent.

The library was produced with the immunoSEQ multiplex PCR assay. The table was pulled from immuneACCESS by TCRdb, which kept in-frame rearrangements only. Such tables lose some clones; where checked, under half of the loss comes from unresolved V genes, and the rest has no known cause. The sample table records about 660,000 clones; around 89% of these occur just once. Of the sample, over 0.008% is held by the ten largest clones. Trimmed from V: 4 bases; trimmed from J: 3 bases; junction bases lacking a gene match: 12. The germline V gene provides CDR1 LGHNA and CDR2 YSLEER. The CDR3 contains 18 residues, cysteine and phenylalanine counted. Only the CDR3 part of the read is kept: 54 bases, read in frame from the first base. A further study also used this sample, focusing on human thymus T cells. As that second paper reports: In Finland, the donors were immunologically healthy infants who were having open corrective cardiac surgery for congenital heart defects. The thymus tissue came from surgical resects taken out during corrective cardiac surgery. Usage of V and J gene segments appeared to be biased in both the thymic and the peripheral blood repertoires. The related research reported highly overlapping thymic TCR repertoires among unrelated individuals. TCR alpha and beta repertoires from roughly 8 infant thymus samples and four related peripheral blood samples were characterized in the study. The cohort included about 6 male and two female infants, with donor ages spanning 7 to 244 days. Thymocytes were freed from the tissue by mechanical means and kept at -70 degrees C as pellets of roughly 8.5-31 million cells. Genomic DNA was extracted from frozen cell pellets with a QIAsymphony instrument. The immunoSEQ multiplex PCR assay was used to amplify the TCRB and TCRAD loci from a standardized amount of quality-controlled genomic DNA. Amplicons spanned the V(D)J region at a length sufficient to cover the CDR3 and identify V and J genes. Through the commercial immunoSEQ service, the amplicons were sequenced on an Illumina platform. Primer bias and sequencing errors were corrected as previously described, and TCRAD and TCRB definitions were based on the IMGT database. Analysis of the repertoires was done with immunoSEQ Analyzer 3.0 and VDJTools and included basic statistics, V/J segment usage, diversity estimates, rarefaction and pairwise overlap. Chao1, ChaoE, Efron-Thisted, Shannon and inverse Simpson indices were used to estimate diversity, which was also estimated on datasets down-sampled to the smallest sample. Repertoire overlap was determined by strict matching of CDR3 nucleotide sequence, V gene and J gene, and Jaccard-based multidimensional scaling clustering was applied. On average, thymus samples yielded 810,000 or so unique TCRB clonotypes, whereas blood samples yielded approximately 90,000.

Sequencing used thymocytes. The clonotype was recovered from a boy under two years old with a congenital heart defect. Donor details come from another sample of the same person, matched by shared clones. This receptor chain uses TRBV4-3 and TRBJ2-2, with 9 middle bases fitting TRBD2. The CDR3 amino acid sequence is: CASSPYWREGLDTGELFF. The DNA sequence is TGCGCCAGCAGCCCTTACTGGCGGGAGGGCCTCGACACCGGGGAGCTGTTTTTT.